This TCR beta chain came from a study of blood T cell repertoires in COVID-19 (dated by TCRdb to about 2020). With regard to the full study: Samples covering the acute and convalescent phases of COVID-19 were provided by collaborators in the United States, Italy and Spain. The prospective study material was composed of cDNA or gDNA derived from T cells, B-cell-depleted T cells, or PBMCs. Deeply sampled blood TCRbeta repertoires from subjects exposed to, actively infected with, or recovered from COVID-19 were included in the dataset. A freely available public database, intended as a resource for researchers studying the immune response to SARS-CoV-2, is where the repertoires were released. Samples were obtained from the ongoing ImmuneRACE study (first 160 participants) and from over a thousand subjects provided by 6 global collaborators. The sample metadata nearly always contained a de-identified subject ID, COVID-19 status, age in years and sex. HLA class I and class II types, where available, came from metadata supplied by the sample provider rather than from assay-based typing.

Each collaborating institution followed its own protocols to collect whole blood in K2EDTA tubes. For TCRbeta analysis, collaborators shipped samples as frozen whole blood, isolated PBMCs, or DNA extracted from either of those sample types. General study outcomes and caveats: How much clinical and demographic metadata was included differed by source and by participant, and the metadata was provided uncurated.

TCRbeta CDR3 regions were amplified from genomic DNA using the immunoSEQ Assay, a bias-controlled multiplex PCR. The authors' analysis ran thus. The number of nucleated cells in each sample was estimated by amplification of reference gene primers within the assay. To quantify the absolute abundance of each unique TCRbeta CDR3 rearrangement, sequence reads were collapsed and filtered. For each sample, productive Simpson clonality was calculated as the square root of Simpson's diversity index over productive rearrangements. In its TCRdb copy, this immuneACCESS table keeps in-frame sequences only and misses some clones. Where compared with another copy, unresolved V genes explain less than half of these, and the others have no known cause. Clone size and the V and J calls come from that table; the DNA yielded D and trimming. Across this sample there are 70,000 to 90,000 clones, with 70% to 90% seen only once. Jointly, the top ten make up about 20% of the sample.

This clone has a handful of counts. It lacks a known antigen. The record has no base qualities; no much larger clone is one base away. The germline V gene (reference sequence) provides CDR1 MNHNY and CDR2 SVGAGI. Cut back by 4 bases and 0 bases, the V and J ends lie 14 bases apart. From its cysteine to its phenylalanine, the CDR3 spans 16 amino acids. The only DNA kept is the CDR3, 48 bases in frame from the first base. The sequence joins TRBV6-6 to TRBJ2-3; there is no confident call for the D gene. The source is a woman aged 80 or over with acute or convalescent COVID-19. What was sequenced was peripheral blood. This receptor carries the CDR3 CASSFSPVFSTDTQYF. In nucleotide form, the sequence is TGTGCCAGCAGTTTTTCCCCCGTCTTTAGCACAGATACGCAGTATTTT.